The 10 T cell receptor beta chains given below trace back to one sample, sequenced in a study of blood T cell repertoires in COVID-19. Repertoires were generated with immunoSEQ multiplex PCR, while TCRdb's copy carries only in-frame clones and drops some. The profile shows more than 250,000 clones, 70% to 90% of them singletons. The material sequenced was peripheral blood. These receptors were collected from a woman between 25 and 40 years old who had recovered from COVID-19.

The chain employs TRBV6-5 and TRBJ1-2; no reliable D call. The V gene's germline CDR1 is MNHEY and CDR2 SVGAGI. Deletions cut 2 bases from V and 5 bases from J, with 9 bases between. This CDR3 contains 13 residues. CDR3 DNA: TGTGCCAGCAGTTACCGCGGTTGGTATGGCTACACCTTC. Protein sequence: CASSYRGWYGYTF.

Only one count was recorded for this clone. The chain carries TRBV6-5 and TRBJ1-1; D not resolved. The germline V gene has CDR1 MNHEY and CDR2 SVGAGI. This CDR3 region has 16 residues. V dropped 0 bases and J dropped 5 bases, with 16 bases sitting between them. This CDR3 reads CASSYSPRGSQTEAFF. As DNA, the CDR3 is TGTGCCAGCAGTTACTCCCCGAGAGGGAGTCAGACTGAAGCTTTCTTT.

CDR3 loop: CASSYSNIGSAFF. The CDR3 DNA is TGTGCCAGCAGTTACTCGAACATAGGGAGCGCTTTCTTT. V usage is TRBV6-5 and J usage is TRBJ1-1; D call uncertain. Per the germline V gene, CDR1 is MNHEY and CDR2 is SVGAGI. This CDR3 is 13 amino acids long. Trimming shortened V by 0 bases and J by 11 bases, and 13 bases separated the two germline ends.

The rearrangement links TRBV28 to TRBJ2-1; 11 bases line up with TRBD2. CDR1 MDHEN and CDR2 SYDVKM come from the germline V gene. V shed 3 bases and J 9 bases; nucleotides not matched to a gene: 4. This CDR3 is built from 14 residues. The CDR3 nucleotides read TGTGCCAGCAGTTTTAGCGGGAGGGCCGGTGAGCAGTTCTTC. Protein product: CASSFSGRAGEQFF.

This chain connects TRBV27 to TRBJ2-3; perhaps TRBD2 as D (5 bases). The CDR3 spans 14 residues. V was cut by 6 bases and J by 0 bases, with 10 bases left in between. The germline V gene has CDR1 MNHEY and CDR2 SMNVEV (reference sequence). CDR3 sequence: CASRGRGSTDTQYF. CDR3 DNA: TGTGCCAGCAGAGGCCGGGGTAGCACAGATACGCAGTATTTT.

The V call is TRBV19, the J call TRBJ2-1, with D perhaps TRBD2 (5 bases). Germline-derived CDR1 and CDR2 are LNHDA and SQIVND (reference sequence). The V end was cut by 10 bases, the J end by 5 bases, with 9 bases between. The CDR3 sequence is 11 residues long. The CDR3 loop reads CATLEDNEQFF. The CDR3 DNA reads as TGTGCCACCCTGGAGGACAATGAGCAGTTCTTC.

The rearrangement links TRBV5-1 to TRBJ2-1; 14 bases align to TRBD2. With V trimmed by 3 bases and J by 6 bases, 5 bases remained unmatched. Germline CDR1 SGHRS, CDR2 YFSETQ. The CDR3 runs to 16 residues. The CDR3 sequence is CASSWGTSGSSNEQFF. CDR3 in DNA: TGCGCCAGCAGCTGGGGGACTAGCGGGAGCAGCAATGAGCAGTTCTTC.

V gene TRBV6-5 combines with J gene TRBJ1-2; the D gene is possibly TRBD1 (5 bases). The CDR3 has 14 residues. V shed 5 bases and J shed 4 bases, with 14 bases lying between them. Germline values: CDR1 MNHEY, CDR2 SVGAGI. In DNA, the CDR3 is TGTGCCAGCAGTCAACAGGACGGAGCCTATGGCTACACCTTC. Translating it yields CASSQQDGAYGYTF.

The V call is TRBV7-2, the J call TRBJ2-7; 9 nucleotides match TRBD1. CDR1 and CDR2 from the germline V gene are SGHTA and FQGNSA. The CDR3 runs to 13 residues. After removal of 7 bases from V and 7 bases from J, the junction contained 8 bases not matched to a gene. The CDR3 region has the DNA TGTGCCAGCAAACCCGGGACAGGGAGGGAGCAGTACTTC. Amino acids: CASKPGTGREQYF.

The rearrangement joins TRBV28 to TRBJ1-1; the D gene is possibly TRBD1 (6 bases). Deletions cut 8 bases from V and 2 bases from J, with 18 bases between. Per germline, CDR1 MDHEN and CDR2 SYDVKM. The CDR3 runs 15 residues. As DNA, the CDR3 is TGTGCCAGCCGCCCTTCGGGGGGCGGTAACACTGAAGCTTTCTTT. Residues: CASRPSGGGNTEAFF.